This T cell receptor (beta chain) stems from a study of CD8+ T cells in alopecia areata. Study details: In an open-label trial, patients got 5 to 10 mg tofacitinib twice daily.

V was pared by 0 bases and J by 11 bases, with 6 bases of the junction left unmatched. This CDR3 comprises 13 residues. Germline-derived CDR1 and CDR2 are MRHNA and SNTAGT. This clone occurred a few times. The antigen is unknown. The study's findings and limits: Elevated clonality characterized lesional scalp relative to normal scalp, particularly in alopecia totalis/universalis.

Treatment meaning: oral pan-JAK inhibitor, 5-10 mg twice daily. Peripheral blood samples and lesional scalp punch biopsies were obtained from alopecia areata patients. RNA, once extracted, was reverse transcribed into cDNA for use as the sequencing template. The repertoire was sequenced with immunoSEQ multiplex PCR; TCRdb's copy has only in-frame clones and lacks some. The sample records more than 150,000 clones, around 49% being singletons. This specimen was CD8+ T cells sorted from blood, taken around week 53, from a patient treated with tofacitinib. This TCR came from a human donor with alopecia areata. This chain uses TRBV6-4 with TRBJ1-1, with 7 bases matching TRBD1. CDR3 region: CASSDSTGSRAFF. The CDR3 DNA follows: TGTGCCAGCAGTGACTCGACAGGGAGTAGGGCTTTCTTT.